This T cell receptor (beta chain) appears in the sequencing data of a study of shared clonotypes between healthy human individuals. Turning to the study itself: The donors, a couple of women and a few men, were aged 18 to 49.

The donor population consisted of healthy HIV-negative adults with no recent acute infections or vaccinations. Original processing notes: From ImmunoSEQ came sequences covering only the junction and carrying no quality scores, so filtering differed. The data were produced by immunoSEQ multiplex PCR, yet TCRdb's version contains in-frame clones alone and is incomplete. That table supplies the V and J calls and clone size; D and trimming were determined from the DNA. The sample carries about 2.3 million clones, about nine tenths recorded once. Of note for this clone: Its target is not known.

CDR1 and CDR2 from the germline V gene are SEHNR and FQNEAQ (reference sequence). The germline V and J ends were trimmed by 7 bases and 0 bases, with 16 bases remaining between them. This CDR3 comprises 17 residues. General study findings and limits: A few donors showed sharing of around 5.3% of naive CD4 clonotypes.

The V call is TRBV7-9, the J call TRBJ2-6; weak D call: TRBD2 (6 bases). This TCR was sampled from a man aged 18 to 30 in good health. Some clones in this sample may be carry-over from other donors' samples. Input material: naive CD4+ T cells from PBMCs. Subset: CD45RA+ positively selected. DNA for the CDR3: TGTGCCAGCAACAACCCCCGGGAGCTCTCTGGGGCCAACGTCCTGACTTTC. It yields the protein CASNNPRELSGANVLTF.